Each of the 13 T cell receptor beta chains below was sequenced from the same sample in a study of post-analysis software for immune sequencing data. For these TCRs, the target antigens are not known. The authors incorporated unique molecular identifiers into the TCR beta cDNA libraries. TCRdb redid the calling of the PCR reads with MiXCR, one entry per CDR3 protein. This sample carries around 400,000 distinct CDR3 sequences, roughly 38% of them seen once, and the ten largest clones take 7.6%. Regarding the study as a whole: When patients were compared with controls, four or five TRBV segments were more frequent, TRBV5-6, TRBV5-1 and TRBV20-1 among them.

The sequencing input was blood. These receptors originate from a girl aged 2-10 years with multiple sclerosis.

V and J are TRBV6-6 and TRBJ1-1; no firm D call. The V end lost 6 bases, the J end lost 2 bases, and 13 bases lay between the germline ends. The CDR3 sequence is 14 residues long. Germline V gene sequence: CDR1 MNHNY, CDR2 SVGAGI (reference sequence). The CDR3 loop reads CASRPLPENTEAFF. The CDR3 DNA follows: TGTGCCAGCAGGCCTCTCCCCGAAAACACTGAAGCTTTCTTT.

The rearrangement joins TRBV5-1 to TRBJ2-2, with TRBD1 as a possible D gene (6 bases). In germline, CDR1 is SGHRS, CDR2 YFSETQ. The V end lost 2 bases, the J end lost 0 bases, and 8 bases lay between the germline ends. The CDR3 loop spans 15 amino acids. The CDR3 DNA sequence: TGCGCCAGCAGCTTCGGGGACACGAACACCGGGGAGCTGTTTTTT. Translating gives CASSFGDTNTGELFF.

This chain connects TRBV7-9 to TRBJ1-6; D is uncertain. Germline V gene sequence: CDR1 SEHNR, CDR2 FQNEAQ (reference sequence). This CDR3 has 17 amino acids. Trimming removed 2 bases at V and 1 base at J, with 12 bases between. Here the CDR3 DNA reads TGTGCCAGCAGCTTAAGTGTAGAGTGGTCCTATAATTCACCCCTCCACTTT. Its translation is CASSLSVEWSYNSPLHF.

This rearrangement joins TRBV6-9 to TRBJ2-3; 9 bases line up with TRBD2. The CDR3 contains 15 residues. V was pared by 4 bases and J by 3 bases, with 5 bases of the junction left unmatched. Germline CDR1 reads MNHGY; CDR2 reads SVAAGI. CDR3 amino acids: CASSFLSGSTDTQYF. CDR3 coding DNA: TGTGCCAGCAGTTTTCTTAGCGGGAGTACAGATACGCAGTATTTT.

The V gene is TRBV29-1, the J gene TRBJ2-5; TRBD1 agrees at 7 bases. The germline CDR1 and CDR2 sequences are SQVTM and ANQGSEA. V trimming: 8 bases; J trimming: 8 bases; junction bases outside the gene matches: 11. The CDR3 is made up of 12 amino acids. CDR3 residues: CSIGANRGTQYF. CDR3 coding DNA: TGCAGCATTGGGGCAAACAGGGGTACCCAGTACTTC.

V and J are TRBV28 and TRBJ2-4; TRBD2 aligns across 7 bases. The DNA end lines up better with TRBJ2-7; the J call may be wrong. Per germline, CDR1 MDHEN and CDR2 SYDVKM. This CDR3 contains 12 residues. Here the CDR3 reads CASHGGVREQYF. CDR3 nucleotides: TGTGCCAGCCATGGGGGGGTACGCGAGCAGTACTTC.

Here the CDR3 DNA reads TGTGCCAGCAGCATGGACAGGGCCGTGGGCTCCTACGAGCAGTACTTC. Amino acid sequence: CASSMDRAVGSYEQYF. This rearrangement joins TRBV7-2 to TRBJ2-7, with 8 bases matching TRBD1. CDR1 is SGHTA and CDR2 is FQGNSA in the germline V gene. This CDR3 is built from 16 residues. The ends lost 5 bases at V and 0 bases at J; junction bases unmatched: 9.

J is TRBJ2-5 and V is TRBV24-1; tentative D call: TRBD1 (5 bases). Germline V lookup: CDR1 KGHDR, CDR2 SFDVKD. V was shortened by 1 base and J by 2 bases, with 10 bases between the two germline ends. The CDR3 runs 15 residues. The chain's CDR3 is CATSDFSRAQETQYF. In DNA form, the CDR3 reads TGTGCCACCAGTGATTTCTCCAGGGCGCAAGAGACCCAGTACTTC.

The V gene is TRBV24-1, the J gene TRBJ2-7; D gene ambiguous. Germline CDR1 reads KGHDR; CDR2 reads SFDVKD. This CDR3 has 14 amino acids. Trimming cost V 4 bases and J 6 bases, with 15 bases left between them. The DNA for the CDR3 is TGTGCCACCAGTGACTACCTAGAAGGTTCCGAGCAGTACTTC. Protein sequence: CATSDYLEGSEQYF.

The chain uses TRBV6-2 or TRBV6-3 and TRBJ2-3; D unclear. The length of the CDR3 is 15 residues. The germline V gene has CDR1 MNHEY and CDR2 SVGEGT. Trimming cost V 2 bases and J 2 bases, with 11 bases left between them. The CDR3 loop is CASSYVDRNTDTQYF. CDR3 bases: TGTGCCAGCAGTTACGTAGACCGAAACACAGATACGCAGTATTTT.

This clonotype occurred a few times. The rearrangement links TRBV4-3 to TRBJ1-1; no clear D gene. The CDR3 has 15 amino acids. The V gene lost 0 bases and the J gene lost 1 base, with 9 bases spanning the gap. Germline V lookup: CDR1 LGHNA, CDR2 YSLEER. The CDR3 region is CASSQETAWNTEAFF. DNA for the CDR3: TGCGCCAGCAGCCAAGAAACAGCTTGGAACACTGAAGCTTTCTTT.

Concerning this clonotype: A much bigger clone sits one base away, suggesting this may be a read error. The V and J genes are TRBV29-1 and TRBJ2-7; D may be TRBD1 (7 bases). This CDR3 has 12 amino acids. Germline values: CDR1 SQVTM, CDR2 ANQGSEA. V lost 6 bases and J lost 4, with 13 bases in between. CDR3 amino acids: CSVRGQRYEQYF. The CDR3, as DNA: TGCAGCGTGCGGGGACAGCGTTACGAGCAGTACTTC.

The rearrangement links TRBV5-1 to TRBJ2-2, with D unresolved. This CDR3 has 17 amino acids. With 4 bases removed from V and 0 bases from J, the gap between germline ends came to 16 bases. The germline V gene has CDR1 SGHRS and CDR2 YFSETQ. The CDR3 DNA reads as TGCGCCAGCAGCACCGTTGTGACCTACGCGAACACCGGGGAGCTGTTTTTT. It is translated as CASSTVVTYANTGELFF.